These 17 T cell receptor beta chains share one sample of origin, sequenced in a study of blood T cell repertoires in COVID-19. Profiled with immunoSEQ multiplex PCR; TCRdb holds only in-frame clones, not every one. The data contain about 130,000 clones, roughly 86% of them seen just once; the ten biggest clones take up roughly 11%. The source material was peripheral blood. These receptors were collected from a woman in her 70s with COVID-19, enrolled during active disease.

The chain combines TRBV5-1 with TRBJ2-7; TRBD2 agrees at 14 bases. Germline V gives CDR1 SGHRS, CDR2 YFSETQ. The length of the CDR3 is 17 residues. V lost 3 bases, J lost 6 bases, and 11 bases stayed unmatched. CDR3 sequence reads: CASSSGLAGGRSPEQYF. The CDR3 DNA reads as TGCGCCAGCAGCTCCGGACTAGCGGGGGGCCGGTCCCCCGAGCAGTACTTC.

In this sample, this clone turned up a few times. The gene calls are TRBV11-3 and TRBJ2-3; a possible D gene is TRBD2 (7 bases). Germline V gene sequence: CDR1 SGHNT, CDR2 YENEEA. V was cut by 5 bases and J by 4 bases, with 16 bases left in between. CDR3 size: 15 residues. CDR3 in amino acids: CASSLLRGGPDTQYF. The DNA for the CDR3 is TGTGCCAGCAGCCTGTTAAGGGGGGGCCCAGATACGCAGTATTTT.

The rearrangement joins TRBV25-1 to TRBJ2-1; the match to TRBD1 covers 7 bases. Germline CDR1 reads MGHDK; CDR2 reads SYGVNS. This CDR3 is built from 17 residues. Trimming at V came to 4 bases and at J to 1 base, leaving 10 bases not matched to a gene. CDR3 sequence reads: CASSVPLSRGSYNEQFF. CDR3 coding DNA: TGTGCCAGCAGTGTCCCCCTCTCCAGGGGGTCCTACAATGAGCAGTTCTTC.

The CDR3 sequence: CASSPWGGIIVDTQYF. CDR3 sequence (DNA): TGCGCCAGCAGCCCCTGGGGGGGGATCATCGTGGATACGCAGTATTTT. The V call is TRBV5-1, the J call TRBJ2-3; 7 bases align to TRBD2. CDR1 and CDR2 (germline): SGHRS, YFSETQ. The CDR3 loop spans 16 amino acids. J gave up 6 bases and V 4 bases, and 14 bases lay outside the gene matches.

This clone was seen only a few times. The CDR3 protein is CASSDRQGAGNTIYF. CDR3 sequence (DNA): TGTGCCAGCAGCGACCGACAGGGGGCTGGAAACACCATATATTTT. V is TRBV7-2 and J is TRBJ1-3; the match to TRBD1 covers 9 bases. Losses at the gene ends were 5 bases for V and 2 bases for J; bases not matched to a gene: 4. The CDR3 length is 15 residues. Germline lookup yields CDR1 SGHTA and CDR2 FQGNSA.

The V call is TRBV7-8, the J call TRBJ2-1; 8 bases agree with TRBD2. The germline gives CDR1 SGHVS, CDR2 FQNEAQ. This CDR3 has 17 residues. J lost 8 bases, V lost 5 bases, and 17 bases had no gene match. In nucleotides, the CDR3 is TGTGCCAGCAGCCAAACGTTAGCGGGGCCCTTATCCGATGAGCAGTTCTTC. Amino acid sequence: CASSQTLAGPLSDEQFF. Filled out from reference TRBV7-8 and TRBJ2-1, the complete variable domain reads GAGVSQSPRYKVAKRGQDVALRCDPISGHVSLFWYQQALGQGPEFLTYFQNEAQLDKSGLPSDRFFAERPEGSVSTLKIQRTQQEDSAVYLCASSQTLAGPLSDEQFFGPGTRLTVL.

The chain uses TRBV6-5 and TRBJ1-5; no definite D call. This CDR3 region has 13 residues. Trimming pared 0 bases from V and 7 bases from J, leaving 7 bases between. Germline V gene lookup returns CDR1 MNHEY and CDR2 SVGAGI. This CDR3 is CASSYSIRQPQHF. CDR3 bases: TGTGCCAGCAGTTACTCGATCAGGCAGCCCCAGCATTTT.

This CDR3 is CAISPGTGDRQYF. CDR3 nucleotides: TGTGCCATCAGCCCCGGGACAGGGGATCGGCAGTACTTC. J is TRBJ2-7 and V is TRBV10-3, with 10 bases fitting TRBD1. After removal of 6 bases from V and 9 bases from J, the junction contained 8 bases not matched to a gene. The CDR3 extends over 13 amino acids. Germline V gene lookup returns CDR1 ENHRY and CDR2 SYGVKD.

The chain employs TRBV6-5 and TRBJ1-1; D possibly corresponds to TRBD1 (5 bases). This CDR3 contains 16 residues. Germline V gene data show CDR1 as MNHEY and CDR2 as SVGAGI. V was clipped by 3 bases and J by 3 bases, with 17 bases between them. The DNA for the CDR3 is TGTGCCAGCAGTTATCGCCTCGGGGGTATTGACACTGAAGCTTTCTTT. Translation gives CASSYRLGGIDTEAFF.

This chain links TRBV4-1 with TRBJ1-4; D may be TRBD1 (5 bases). The germline gives CDR1 MGHRA, CDR2 YSYEKL. V was shortened by 0 bases and J by 3 bases, with 14 bases between the two germline ends. The CDR3 runs 17 residues. CDR3: CASSQEAGRIPNEKLFF. The CDR3 DNA sequence: TGCGCCAGCAGCCAAGAGGCAGGGAGGATACCTAATGAAAAACTGTTTTTT.

A remark on this clone: A read error may account for a junction end that differs from germline. V gene TRBV30 combines with J gene TRBJ2-1, with D hard to call. CDR3 length: 11 amino acids. Looked up from germline, CDR1 is GTSNPN and CDR2 is SVGIG (reference sequence). In nucleotides, the CDR3 is TGTGCCTGGAGTGCCTATAATGAGCAGTTCTTC. This sequence encodes CAWSAYNEQFF.

The V call is TRBV29-1, the J call TRBJ1-3; perhaps TRBD1 as D (6 bases). The germline V gene has CDR1 SQVTM and CDR2 ANQGSEA. The V end was cut by 3 bases, the J end by 1 base, with 10 bases between. The CDR3 extends over 14 amino acids. The CDR3 DNA reads TGCAGCGTTGATACCACAGGGTCTGGAAACACCATATATTTT. It specifies CSVDTTGSGNTIYF.

The genes are TRBV19 and TRBJ2-3; 15 bases map to TRBD2. J was trimmed by 5 bases and V by 5 bases; bases with no gene match: 8. In germline, CDR1 is LNHDA, CDR2 SQIVND (reference sequence). CDR3 length: 17 amino acids. The CDR3 spells CASSERTSGGARDTQYF. The CDR3 DNA reads as TGTGCCAGTAGTGAACGGACTAGCGGGGGGGCCAGAGATACGCAGTATTTT.

This chain uses TRBV19 with TRBJ2-7, with 7 bases that match TRBD1. Germline CDR1 is LNHDA and CDR2 is SQIVND (reference sequence). The CDR3 runs to 14 residues. V trimming: 6 bases; J trimming: 2 bases; junction bases outside the gene matches: 7. The CDR3 nucleotides read TGTGCCAGTAGCCAGACAGGGCTTACCTACGAGCAGTACTTC. Translating it yields CASSQTGLTYEQYF.

V gene TRBV6-5 combines with J gene TRBJ2-1; D not resolved. V was pared by 10 bases and J by 1 base, with 5 bases between. This CDR3 comprises 11 residues. Per germline, CDR1 MNHEY and CDR2 SVGAGI. This CDR3 reads CATGSYNEQFF. The CDR3 DNA reads TGTGCCACCGGTTCCTACAATGAGCAGTTCTTC.

This chain connects TRBV27 to TRBJ2-7, with 7 bases that match TRBD1. Germline-derived CDR1 and CDR2 are MNHEY and SMNVEV (reference sequence). J gave up 4 bases and V 6 bases, and 12 bases lay outside the gene matches. CDR3 length: 15 residues. The CDR3: CASSPSPGQRYEQYF. The CDR3, as DNA: TGTGCCAGCAGCCCCTCCCCGGGACAGCGTTACGAGCAGTACTTC.

The chain carries TRBV7-9 and TRBJ1-6; D call uncertain. The V gene's germline CDR1 is SEHNR and CDR2 FQNEAQ (reference sequence). The CDR3 is made up of 14 amino acids. Trimming took 4 bases from V and 5 from J, leaving 9 bases between them. The CDR3: CASSSSGDNSPLHF. In nucleotides, the CDR3 is TGTGCCAGCAGCTCGAGCGGGGATAATTCACCCCTCCACTTT.